The clone carrying this T cell receptor (beta chain) was recorded a few times. CDR1 SGHVS and CDR2 FNYEAQ come from the germline V gene. CDR3 length: 16 amino acids. V was trimmed by 5 bases and J by 1 base, leaving 15 bases between them. Original processing notes: The authors estimated nucleated cell counts from reference gene primer amplification. Clones were read by immunoSEQ multiplex PCR, and TCRdb kept only the in-frame ones, dropping some. That table gives V, J and clone size, and the DNA gave D and trimming. The sample lists 150,000 to 200,000 clones, 90% occurring once. The data belong to a study of blood T cell repertoires in COVID-19.

The clonotype was recovered from a man aged 50-59 years with acute or convalescent COVID-19. The chain combines TRBV7-6 with TRBJ1-3; perhaps TRBD1 as D (6 bases). Sequenced material: peripheral blood. The CDR3 is CASSLGQRSSGNTIYF. CDR3 coding DNA: TGTGCCAGCAGCCTAGGACAGAGGTCTTCTGGAAACACCATATATTTT. Drawing the rest from reference TRBV7-6 and TRBJ1-3, the complete variable domain is GAGVSQSPRYKVTKRGQDVALRCDPISGHVSLYWYRQALGQGPEFLTYFNYEAQQDKSGLPNDRFSAERPEGSISTLTIQRTEQRDSAMYRCASSLGQRSSGNTIYFGEGSWLTVV.